The next 19 T cell receptor beta chains were all read from a single sample in a study of long-term antiretroviral therapy in people with HIV. A v3.0 immunoSEQ assay was performed at survey level. Clones were read by immunoSEQ multiplex PCR, and TCRdb kept only the in-frame ones, dropping some. The sample records over 35,000 clones, 80% being singletons. Specimen: unsorted PBMCs, collected 3.4 years after starting antiretroviral therapy. The receptors were sampled from a man between 25 and 39 years old with HIV.

The CDR3 region is CASSLVSGRTTGELFF. The DNA of the CDR3 is TGTGCCAGCAGCTTAGTTAGCGGGAGAACCACCGGGGAGCTGTTTTTT. This chain links TRBV11-2 with TRBJ2-2; 9 nucleotides agree with TRBD2. Germline V lookup: CDR1 SGHAT, CDR2 FQNNGV. The CDR3 length is 16 residues. Trimming at V came to 1 base and at J to 4 bases, leaving 4 bases not matched to a gene.

The V call is TRBV28, the J call TRBJ1-4; no clear D. V gave up 3 bases and J gave up 14 bases, with 19 bases separating them. The CDR3 runs to 14 residues. From germline, CDR1 is MDHEN and CDR2 SYDVKM. The DNA of the CDR3 is TGTGCCAGCAGTTTGTCAGGCCCGTTTTGGGATCTGTTTTTT. Translated: CASSLSGPFWDLFF.

The gene calls are TRBV9 and TRBJ2-2, with 9 bases identical to TRBD2. The germline gives CDR1 SGDLS, CDR2 YYNGEE. V trimming: 0 bases; J trimming: 6 bases; junction bases outside the gene matches: 9. The CDR3 loop spans 17 amino acids. The CDR3 region has the DNA TGTGCCAGCAGCGTAGCCGTGGTGAGGACTAGCGCCGGGGAGCTGTTTTTT. Translation: CASSVAVVRTSAGELFF.

Written as DNA, the CDR3 is TGTGCCACCAGCAGAGTTCCATCTGAAAAACTGTTTTTT. This gives the protein CATSRVPSEKLFF. V is TRBV15 and J is TRBJ1-4; D is unclear. Trimming pared 1 base from V and 7 bases from J, leaving 7 bases between. The CDR3 extends over 13 amino acids. Germline lookup yields CDR1 LNHNV and CDR2 YYDKDF (reference sequence).

The chain joins TRBV7-2 to TRBJ1-2; 8 bases match TRBD1. V shed 2 bases and J 8 bases; nucleotides not matched to a gene: 13. Germline V lookup: CDR1 SGHTA, CDR2 FQGNSA. This CDR3 region has 16 residues. CDR3 amino acids: CASSLSFIPDRGGYTF. In DNA, the CDR3 is TGTGCCAGCAGCTTATCTTTTATTCCCGACAGGGGAGGCTACACCTTC.

The chain uses TRBV19 and TRBJ2-7, with D perhaps TRBD2 (6 bases). This CDR3 is 14 amino acids long. Between the trimmed V and J ends, which lost 4 bases and 2 bases, there was a span of 12 bases. Germline CDR1 and CDR2: LNHDA and SQIVND (reference sequence). CDR3 DNA sequence: TGTGCCAGTAGTACCATGGGAGGTGCCTACGAGCAGTACTTC. It encodes CASSTMGGAYEQYF.

The chain combines TRBV25-1 with TRBJ1-1; 7 bases agree with TRBD1. The CDR3 is 14 residues long. The V and J ends lost 3 bases and 5 bases, in that order; junction bases with no gene match: 6. Germline V gene lookup returns CDR1 MGHDK and CDR2 SYGVNS. CDR3 protein: CASSDRGQITEAFF. In nucleotides, the CDR3 is TGTGCCAGCAGTGATAGGGGACAGATAACTGAAGCTTTCTTT.

The chain recombines TRBV28 with TRBJ1-1, with 7 bases identical to TRBD1. Per germline, CDR1 MDHEN and CDR2 SYDVKM. The trim removed 7 bases at V and 1 base at J, leaving 18 bases unmatched. The CDR3 length is 18 residues. CDR3 in DNA: TGTGCCAGCACCTTAGTAAGCGGGGACAGATGGGGGAACACTGAAGCTTTCTTT. Protein sequence: CASTLVSGDRWGNTEAFF.

V is TRBV27 and J is TRBJ1-1, with D possibly matching TRBD1 (6 bases). Deletions cut 4 bases from V and 4 bases from J, with 22 bases between. This CDR3 is 17 amino acids long. The germline CDR1 and CDR2 sequences are MNHEY and SMNVEV (reference sequence). CDR3 bases: TGTGCCAGCAGTTGGATGACAGGCCCCCAGGAGGTCACTGAAGCTTTCTTT. This codes for CASSWMTGPQEVTEAFF.

The genes are TRBV7-9 and TRBJ2-2, with D hard to call. The CDR3 is 15 amino acids. V was cut by 5 bases and J by 0 bases, with 10 bases left in between. Germline V gene data show CDR1 as SEHNR and CDR2 as FQNEAQ (reference sequence). The CDR3 is CASSSRRANTGELFF. DNA of the CDR3: TGTGCCAGCAGCAGCCGGAGAGCGAACACCGGGGAGCTGTTTTTT.

The genes are TRBV7-6 and TRBJ2-7, with D unclear. With 4 bases removed from V and 7 bases from J, the gap between germline ends came to 11 bases. In germline, CDR1 is SGHVS, CDR2 FNYEAQ. The CDR3 has 12 amino acids. DNA of the CDR3: TGTGCCAGCAGCTCCGGTTTGGGGGAGCAGTACTTC. Amino acids: CASSSGLGEQYF.

The chain links TRBV19 to TRBJ2-3; TRBD2 aligns across 8 bases. Germline trimming cut 7 bases from V and 3 bases from J; bases unmatched to any gene: 9. The CDR3 is made up of 15 amino acids. Germline V CDR1 and CDR2: LNHDA, SQIVND (reference sequence). Here the CDR3 reads CASKVLAGGTDTQYF. CDR3 DNA sequence: TGTGCCAGTAAAGTTCTGGCGGGAGGAACAGATACGCAGTATTTT. The full variable domain, with the rest looked up from reference TRBV19 and TRBJ2-3, is DGGITQSPKYLFRKEGQNVTLSCEQNLNHDAMYWYRQDPGQGLRLIYYSQIVNDFQKGDIAEGYSVSREKKESFPLTVTSAQKNPTAFYLCASKVLAGGTDTQYFGPGTRLTVL.

The chain joins TRBV2 to TRBJ2-7; D is possibly TRBD1 (5 bases). CDR3 length: 16 residues. Between the trimmed V and J ends, which lost 3 bases and 2 bases, there was a span of 17 bases. Germline CDR1 and CDR2: SNHLY and FYNNEI. CDR3 loop: CASSDLDSSQPYEQYF. In DNA, the CDR3 is TGTGCCAGCAGTGACCTCGACAGCTCTCAACCCTACGAGCAGTACTTC.

V usage is TRBV27 and J usage is TRBJ1-5; perhaps TRBD1 as D (5 bases). CDR3 length: 14 amino acids. Germline V gene lookup returns CDR1 MNHEY and CDR2 SMNVEV (reference sequence). Between the trimmed V and J ends, which lost 3 bases and 2 bases, there was a span of 8 bases. The chain's CDR3 is CASSFVGGNQPQHF. The CDR3 nucleotides are TGTGCCAGCAGTTTTGTGGGGGGCAATCAGCCCCAGCATTTT.

V and J are TRBV4-3 and TRBJ2-3; maybe TRBD1 (5 bases). The germline V and J ends were trimmed by 0 bases and 2 bases, with 15 bases remaining between them. The CDR3 contains 17 residues. Germline CDR1 is LGHNA and CDR2 is YSLEER. The CDR3 spells CASSQEGGARLTDTQYF. The CDR3 DNA is TGCGCCAGCAGCCAAGAAGGTGGGGCGCGACTCACAGATACGCAGTATTTT.

The rearrangement uses TRBV28 and TRBJ2-7; D may be TRBD1 (5 bases). The V end lost 1 base, the J end lost 2 bases, and 12 bases lay between the germline ends. CDR1 is MDHEN and CDR2 is SYDVKM in the germline V gene. CDR3 length: 15 residues. Written as DNA, the CDR3 is TGTGCCAGCAGTTTATCCAGGACACCAACCTACGAGCAGTACTTC. The encoded protein is CASSLSRTPTYEQYF.

This chain uses TRBV5-4 with TRBJ1-1; perhaps TRBD1 as D (5 bases). Germline V lookup: CDR1 SGHNT, CDR2 YYREEE (reference sequence). The CDR3 is 14 amino acids. V was pared by 6 bases and J by 0 bases, with 12 bases between. The chain's CDR3 is CASTPGRLNTEAFF. As DNA, the CDR3 is TGTGCCAGCACCCCGGGACGGTTGAACACTGAAGCTTTCTTT.

The chain employs TRBV7-6 and TRBJ1-1, with D possibly TRBD1 on 5 matching bases. The CDR3 has 17 residues. Germline values: CDR1 SGHVS, CDR2 FNYEAQ. The V gene lost 2 bases and the J gene lost 0 bases, with 16 bases spanning the gap. The CDR3 reads CASSLNPAGTMNTEAFF. For the CDR3, the DNA is TGTGCCAGCAGCTTAAACCCAGCAGGGACTATGAACACTGAAGCTTTCTTT.

This clone was counted only a few times. The chain couples TRBV18 to TRBJ1-5; 7 nucleotides line up with TRBD1. CDR3 length: 13 amino acids. The germline V gene encodes CDR1 KGHSH and CDR2 LQKENI. V lost 3 bases, J lost 6 bases, and 2 bases stayed unmatched. Here the CDR3 DNA reads TGTGCCAGCTCACCGACAGGGTCTCAGCCCCAGCATTTT. It translates to CASSPTGSQPQHF.